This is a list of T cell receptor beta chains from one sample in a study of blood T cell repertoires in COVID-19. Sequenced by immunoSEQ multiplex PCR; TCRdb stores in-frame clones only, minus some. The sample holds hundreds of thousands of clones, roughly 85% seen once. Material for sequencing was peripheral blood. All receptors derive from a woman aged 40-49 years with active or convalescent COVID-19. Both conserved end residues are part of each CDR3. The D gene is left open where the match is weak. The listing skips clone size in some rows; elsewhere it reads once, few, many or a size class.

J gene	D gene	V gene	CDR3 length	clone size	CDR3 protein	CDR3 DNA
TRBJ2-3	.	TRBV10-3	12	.	CAIRGGTDTQYF	TGTGCCATCAGGGGAGGCACAGATACGCAGTATTTT
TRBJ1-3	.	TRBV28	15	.	CASSAPSFLANTIYF	TGTGCCAGCAGTGCCCCATCCTTTTTAGCGAACACCATATATTTT
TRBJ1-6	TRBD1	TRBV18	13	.	CASSPDRESPLHF	TGTGCCAGCTCACCCGACAGGGAATCACCCCTCCACTTT
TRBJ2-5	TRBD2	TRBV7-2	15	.	CASSFTSGVQETQYF	TGTGCCAGCAGTTTTACTAGCGGGGTGCAAGAGACCCAGTACTTC
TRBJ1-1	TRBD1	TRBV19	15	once	CASSIVGQGRTEAFF	TGTGCCAGTAGTATAGTGGGACAGGGGAGGACTGAAGCTTTCTTT
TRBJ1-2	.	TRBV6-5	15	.	CASTNLYQGNYGYTF	TGTGCCAGCACCAATCTCTACCAGGGGAACTATGGCTACACCTTC
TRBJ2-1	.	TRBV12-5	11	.	CASGLETGRFF	TGTGCTAGTGGTTTGGAGACAGGACGGTTCTTC
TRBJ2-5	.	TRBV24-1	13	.	CATSEGARETQYF	TGTGCCACCAGTGAAGGGGCGCGAGAGACCCAGTACTTC
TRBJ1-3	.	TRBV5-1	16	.	CASSLVFSGYGNTIYF	TGCGCCAGCAGCTTGGTCTTTTCCGGGTATGGAAACACCATATATTTT
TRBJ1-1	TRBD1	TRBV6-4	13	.	CASRGDRNTEAFF	TGTGCCAGCAGGGGGGACAGAAACACTGAAGCTTTCTTT
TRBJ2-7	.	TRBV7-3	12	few	CASSSNSVEQYF	TGTGCCAGCAGCTCTAACTCGGTCGAGCAGTACTTC
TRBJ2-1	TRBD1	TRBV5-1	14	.	CACERTGSYNEQFF	TGCGCCTGCGAAAGGACAGGATCGTACAATGAGCAGTTCTTC
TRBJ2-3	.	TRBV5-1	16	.	CASSPARGPGTDTQYF	TGCGCCAGCAGCCCAGCCAGAGGGCCCGGTACAGATACGCAGTATTTT
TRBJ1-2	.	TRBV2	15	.	CASRLGQGGNYGYTF	TGTGCCAGCAGGCTTGGGCAGGGAGGTAACTATGGCTACACCTTC
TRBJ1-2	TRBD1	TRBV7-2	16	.	CASSTPYYRGLIGYTF	TGTGCCAGCAGCACACCTTACTACAGGGGGCTTATTGGCTACACCTTC
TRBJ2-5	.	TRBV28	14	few	CASSLGPLQETQYF	TGTGCCAGCAGTTTGGGGCCCCTCCAAGAGACCCAGTACTTC